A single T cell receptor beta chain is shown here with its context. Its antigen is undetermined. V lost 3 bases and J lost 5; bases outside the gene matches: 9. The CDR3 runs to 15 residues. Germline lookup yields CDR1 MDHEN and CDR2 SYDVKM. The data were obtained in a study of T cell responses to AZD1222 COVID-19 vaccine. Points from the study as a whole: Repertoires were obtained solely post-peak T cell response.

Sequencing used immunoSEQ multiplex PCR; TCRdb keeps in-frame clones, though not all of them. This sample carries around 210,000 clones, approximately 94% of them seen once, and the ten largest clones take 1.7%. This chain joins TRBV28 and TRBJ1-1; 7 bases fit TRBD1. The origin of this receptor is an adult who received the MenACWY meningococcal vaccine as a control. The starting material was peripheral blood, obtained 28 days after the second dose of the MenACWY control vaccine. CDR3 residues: CASSFQLFRGTEAFF. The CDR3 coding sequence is TGTGCCAGCAGTTTCCAGTTATTCAGGGGGACTGAAGCTTTCTTT.